This T cell receptor (beta chain) stems from a study of cytomegalovirus exposure and HLA in healthy donors. Findings of the study overall: In an earlier analysis, most TCR beta V segments were productive about 87% or about 30% of the time. The authors listed approximately 160 TCR beta chains as cytomegalovirus-associated. Association with HLA alleles at 0.05 false discovery rate was found for roughly 17,000 TCR beta sequences in a later analysis.

Researchers ran the PCR with 60 Vbeta and 13 Jbeta primers. Assay: immunoSEQ multiplex PCR; the TCRdb copy retains only in-frame clones and omits some. Of roughly 120,000 clones in the sample, roughly 74% were seen once. As regards this clone: The antigen remains undetermined.

The specimen sequenced was PBMCs. The TCR was taken from a woman between 45 and 65 years old in good health and CMV-seropositive.

CDR3 protein: CASSQEMDRRYSYNSPLHF. In DNA form, the CDR3 reads TGTGCCAGCAGCCAAGAAATGGACAGGCGCTACTCCTATAATTCACCCCTCCACTTT. V gene TRBV4-2 combines with J gene TRBJ1-6; 7 bases map to TRBD1. The CDR3 loop spans 19 amino acids. Germline loops: CDR1 LGHNA, CDR2 YNFKEQ. J gave up 0 bases and V 0 bases, and 8 bases lay outside the gene matches.